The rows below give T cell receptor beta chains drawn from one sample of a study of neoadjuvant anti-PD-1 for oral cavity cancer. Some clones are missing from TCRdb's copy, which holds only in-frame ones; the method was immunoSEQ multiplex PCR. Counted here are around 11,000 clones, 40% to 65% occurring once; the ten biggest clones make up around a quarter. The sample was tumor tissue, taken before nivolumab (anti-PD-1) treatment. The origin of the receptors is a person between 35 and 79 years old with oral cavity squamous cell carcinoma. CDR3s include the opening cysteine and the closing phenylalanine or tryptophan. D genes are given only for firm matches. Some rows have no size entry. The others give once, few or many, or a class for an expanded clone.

CDR3 protein: CASSLGGRTSGSYEQYF
CDR3 DNA: TGCGCCAGCAGCTTGGGGGGCAGGACTAGCGGCTCCTACGAGCAGTACTTC
V gene: TRBV5-1
D gene: TRBD2
CDR3 length: 17
J gene: TRBJ2-7
clone size: -

CDR3 protein: CASRTSGTESYGYTF
CDR3 DNA: TGTGCCAGCAGGACGTCCGGGACGGAAAGCTATGGCTACACCTTC
V gene: TRBV27
D gene: -
CDR3 length: 15
J gene: TRBJ1-2
clone size: few

CDR3 protein: CASSLAGIYNEQFF
CDR3 DNA: TGTGCCAGCAGCTTAGCGGGGATATACAATGAGCAGTTCTTC
V gene: TRBV7-3
D gene: -
CDR3 length: 14
J gene: TRBJ2-1
clone size: few

CDR3 protein: CATSRDLGEKLFF
CDR3 DNA: TGTGCCACCAGCAGAGATCTAGGCGAAAAACTGTTTTTT
V gene: TRBV15
D gene: -
CDR3 length: 13
J gene: TRBJ1-4
clone size: -

CDR3 protein: CASSLGTANQPQHF
CDR3 DNA: TGTGCCAGCAGCTTGGGGACAGCCAATCAGCCCCAGCATTTT
V gene: TRBV7-9
D gene: TRBD1
CDR3 length: 14
J gene: TRBJ1-5
clone size: few

CDR3 protein: CASSQDRGGQETQYF
CDR3 DNA: TGTGCCAGCAGCCAAGATCGGGGGGGCCAAGAGACCCAGTACTTC
V gene: TRBV4-2
D gene: TRBD2
CDR3 length: 15
J gene: TRBJ2-5
clone size: few

CDR3 protein: CASSFFQSGTEAFF
CDR3 DNA: TGTGCCAGCAGTTTTTTCCAATCCGGGACGGAAGCTTTCTTT
V gene: TRBV27
D gene: -
CDR3 length: 14
J gene: TRBJ1-1
clone size: -

CDR3 protein: CASSYSDLTPQAFF
CDR3 DNA: TGTGCCAGCAGTTACTCGGACTTGACTCCTCAGGCTTTCTTT
V gene: TRBV6-6
D gene: -
CDR3 length: 14
J gene: TRBJ1-1
clone size: -

CDR3 protein: CASSRTGGGLQPQHF
CDR3 DNA: TGTGCCAGCAGCCGCACAGGCGGGGGCCTACAGCCCCAGCATTTT
V gene: TRBV11-1
D gene: -
CDR3 length: 15
J gene: TRBJ1-5
clone size: -

CDR3 protein: CASSLGQGVLYF
CDR3 DNA: TGTGCCAGCAGCTTAGGGCAGGGGGTGCTGTACTTC
V gene: TRBV11-2
D gene: TRBD1
CDR3 length: 12
J gene: TRBJ2-7
clone size: -

CDR3 protein: CATSRADSKRQETQYF
CDR3 DNA: TGTGCCACCAGCAGAGCTGACAGCAAGCGTCAAGAGACCCAGTACTTC
V gene: TRBV15
D gene: -
CDR3 length: 16
J gene: TRBJ2-5
clone size: -

CDR3 protein: CASSVGGAGQETQYF
CDR3 DNA: TGCGCCAGCAGTGTTGGCGGTGCCGGCCAAGAGACCCAGTACTTC
V gene: TRBV10-2
D gene: -
CDR3 length: 15
J gene: TRBJ2-5
clone size: -

CDR3 protein: CASSFVRLNTEAFF
CDR3 DNA: TGTGCCAGCAGTTTCGTCAGATTGAACACTGAAGCTTTCTTT
V gene: TRBV28
D gene: -
CDR3 length: 14
J gene: TRBJ1-1
clone size: -

CDR3 protein: CATSEGNEKLFF
CDR3 DNA: TGTGCCACCTCCGAGGGGAATGAAAAACTGTTTTTT
V gene: TRBV28
D gene: -
CDR3 length: 12
J gene: TRBJ1-4
clone size: -

CDR3 protein: CASSSGTDTHSYEQYF
CDR3 DNA: TGTGCCAGCAGCTCTGGGACGGATACTCATTCCTACGAGCAGTACTTC
V gene: TRBV7-2
D gene: -
CDR3 length: 16
J gene: TRBJ2-7
clone size: medium-sized

CDR3 protein: CASSQAMVYNEQFF
CDR3 DNA: TGTGCCAGCAGCCAAGCAATGGTCTACAATGAGCAGTTCTTC
V gene: TRBV14
D gene: -
CDR3 length: 14
J gene: TRBJ2-1
clone size: -

CDR3 protein: CASSELGYEQYF
CDR3 DNA: TGTGCCAGCAGCGAACTAGGCTACGAGCAGTACTTC
V gene: TRBV2
D gene: -
CDR3 length: 12
J gene: TRBJ2-7
clone size: few

CDR3 protein: CASSLGAGGPSTDTQYF
CDR3 DNA: TGCGCCAGCAGCTTGGGAGCGGGGGGGCCTAGCACAGATACGCAGTATTTT
V gene: TRBV5-1
D gene: TRBD2
CDR3 length: 17
J gene: TRBJ2-3
clone size: -

CDR3 protein: CASSLGRRGGTDTQYF
CDR3 DNA: TGTGCCAGCAGCTTGGGGAGGAGGGGGGGCACAGATACGCAGTATTTT
V gene: TRBV5-6
D gene: -
CDR3 length: 16
J gene: TRBJ2-3
clone size: -

CDR3 protein: CASILSSTDTQYF
CDR3 DNA: TGTGCCAGCATCCTCTCTAGCACAGATACGCAGTATTTT
V gene: TRBV7-9
D gene: -
CDR3 length: 13
J gene: TRBJ2-3
clone size: -

CDR3 protein: CASSLRVRGEAFF
CDR3 DNA: TGTGCCAGCAGCTTAAGAGTAAGGGGCGAAGCTTTCTTT
V gene: TRBV7-2
D gene: -
CDR3 length: 13
J gene: TRBJ1-1
clone size: -

CDR3 protein: CASSQGHGSLTQETQYF
CDR3 DNA: TGCGCCAGCAGCCAGGGTCATGGAAGCCTCACCCAAGAGACCCAGTACTTC
V gene: TRBV4-1
D gene: -
CDR3 length: 17
J gene: TRBJ2-5
clone size: few

CDR3 protein: CASSKGSGGGNTEAFF
CDR3 DNA: TGTGCCAGCAGCAAAGGCAGTGGCGGGGGGAACACTGAAGCTTTCTTT
V gene: TRBV21-1
D gene: -
CDR3 length: 16
J gene: TRBJ1-1
clone size: few

CDR3 protein: CASSQDTGSLANIQYF
CDR3 DNA: TGCGCCAGCAGCCAAGATACCGGCAGTTTAGCGAACATTCAGTACTTC
V gene: TRBV4-3
D gene: -
CDR3 length: 16
J gene: TRBJ2-4
clone size: -

CDR3 protein: CASSLVAGVSQPQHF
CDR3 DNA: TGTGCCAGCAGCTTAGTCGCAGGGGTAAGTCAGCCCCAGCATTTT
V gene: TRBV7-8
D gene: -
CDR3 length: 15
J gene: TRBJ1-5
clone size: once

CDR3 protein: CASSLPENTEAFF
CDR3 DNA: TGTGCCAGCAGCTTACCTGAAAACACTGAAGCTTTCTTT
V gene: TRBV11-2
D gene: -
CDR3 length: 13
J gene: TRBJ1-1
clone size: medium-sized

CDR3 protein: CASSGSGYGYTF
CDR3 DNA: TGTGCCAGCAGTGGTTCCGGGTACGGCTACACCTTC
V gene: TRBV6-1
D gene: -
CDR3 length: 12
J gene: TRBJ1-2
clone size: medium-sized

CDR3 protein: CATYWGGELFF
CDR3 DNA: TGTGCCACCTACTGGGGGGGGGAGCTGTTTTTT
V gene: TRBV27
D gene: -
CDR3 length: 11
J gene: TRBJ2-2
clone size: medium-sized

CDR3 protein: CASSSRGQSGANVLTF
CDR3 DNA: TGTGCCAGCAGCTCCAGGGGTCAATCTGGGGCCAACGTCCTGACTTTC
V gene: TRBV11-1
D gene: -
CDR3 length: 16
J gene: TRBJ2-6
clone size: -

CDR3 protein: CASSGPGGTEAFF
CDR3 DNA: TGTGCCAGCAGTGGTCCAGGGGGTACTGAAGCTTTCTTT
V gene: TRBV2
D gene: TRBD1
CDR3 length: 13
J gene: TRBJ1-1
clone size: -

CDR3 protein: CATSRDPSGVYGYTF
CDR3 DNA: TGTGCCACCAGCAGAGATCCCTCAGGGGTCTATGGCTACACCTTC
V gene: TRBV15
D gene: -
CDR3 length: 15
J gene: TRBJ1-2
clone size: -

CDR3 protein: CASSWGQGTLVGYEQYF
CDR3 DNA: TGTGCCAGCAGCTGGGGACAGGGGACGCTGGTGGGATACGAGCAGTACTTC
V gene: TRBV5-6
D gene: TRBD1
CDR3 length: 17
J gene: TRBJ2-7
clone size: -

CDR3 protein: CASSLGSFGYTF
CDR3 DNA: TGCGCCAGCAGCCTGGGTAGCTTTGGCTACACCTTC
V gene: TRBV4-1
D gene: -
CDR3 length: 12
J gene: TRBJ1-2
clone size: -

CDR3 protein: CASTNPGTGLAGANVLTF
CDR3 DNA: TGTGCCAGTACCAACCCCGGGACAGGGTTGGCTGGGGCCAACGTCCTGACTTTC
V gene: TRBV19
D gene: TRBD1
CDR3 length: 18
J gene: TRBJ2-6
clone size: few

CDR3 protein: CASSLSRGYTF
CDR3 DNA: TGTGCCAGCAGCTTATCACGTGGCTACACCTTC
V gene: TRBV7-3
D gene: -
CDR3 length: 11
J gene: TRBJ1-2
clone size: -

CDR3 protein: CASSQDRDSLGAFF
CDR3 DNA: TGCGCCAGCAGCCAAGATAGGGACAGCCTAGGAGCTTTCTTT
V gene: TRBV4-3
D gene: TRBD1
CDR3 length: 14
J gene: TRBJ1-1
clone size: -

CDR3 protein: CASSLEGYEQFF
CDR3 DNA: TGTGCCAGCAGCTTGGAGGGTTATGAGCAGTTCTTC
V gene: TRBV5-4
D gene: -
CDR3 length: 12
J gene: TRBJ2-1
clone size: -

CDR3 protein: CATSRESTNYGYTF
CDR3 DNA: TGTGCCACCAGCAGAGAAAGTACTAACTATGGCTACACCTTC
V gene: TRBV15
D gene: -
CDR3 length: 14
J gene: TRBJ1-2
clone size: -

CDR3 protein: CASSPSTGLSGNTIYF
CDR3 DNA: TGTGCCAGCAGCCCCTCCACAGGTCTCTCTGGAAACACCATATATTTT
V gene: TRBV7-9
D gene: -
CDR3 length: 16
J gene: TRBJ1-3
clone size: -

CDR3 protein: CASSEWTGLNTEAFF
CDR3 DNA: TGTGCCAGCAGCGAGTGGACAGGACTGAACACTGAAGCTTTCTTT
V gene: TRBV7-2
D gene: TRBD1
CDR3 length: 15
J gene: TRBJ1-1
clone size: -

CDR3 protein: CASSYKSPGGGGIQYF
CDR3 DNA: TGTGCCAGCAGTTACAAGTCGCCCGGAGGTGGTGGCATTCAGTACTTC
V gene: TRBV6-5
D gene: -
CDR3 length: 16
J gene: TRBJ2-4
clone size: -

CDR3 protein: CASSPRNGDTEAFF
CDR3 DNA: TGTGCCAGCAGCCCCCGAAACGGGGACACTGAAGCTTTCTTT
V gene: TRBV11-3
D gene: -
CDR3 length: 14
J gene: TRBJ1-1
clone size: -

CDR3 protein: CASRPGGSGSPLHF
CDR3 DNA: TGTGCCAGTAGGCCCGGGGGATCTGGTTCACCCCTCCACTTT
V gene: TRBV19
D gene: -
CDR3 length: 14
J gene: TRBJ1-6
clone size: medium-sized

CDR3 protein: CASSLSGSRGGETQYF
CDR3 DNA: TGCGCCAGCAGCTTGTCGGGCAGCCGAGGGGGAGAGACCCAGTACTTC
V gene: TRBV5-1
D gene: -
CDR3 length: 16
J gene: TRBJ2-5
clone size: -